This entry lists 5 T cell receptor beta chains sequenced from one sample in a study of T cell changes during pregnancy in multiple sclerosis. Generated by immunoSEQ multiplex PCR, the TCRdb table keeps only in-frame clones and is missing some. The sample lists some 38,000 clones; around 90% were seen once. The sample consisted of CD4+ T cells from peripheral blood mononuclear cells, taken in the second trimester of pregnancy. These receptors came from a female donor in good health, enrolled as a control in a pregnancy study.

This rearrangement joins TRBV4-3 to TRBJ2-5; D unclear. The better agreement between TRBJ2-7 and the DNA end casts doubt on the J call. Germline loops: CDR1 LGHNA, CDR2 YSLEER. This CDR3 spans 15 amino acids. The CDR3 region has the DNA TGCGCCAGCAGCCAAGTGCCACTCGCAACCTACGAGCAGTACTTC. It specifies CASSQVPLATYEQYF.

The chain uses TRBV5-1 and TRBJ1-2; no clear D gene. Trimming cost V 4 bases and J 6 bases, with 19 bases left between them. The CDR3 length is 15 residues. Germline-derived CDR1 and CDR2 are SGHRS and YFSETQ. The DNA for the CDR3 is TGCGCCAGCAGCAGCACGGTTATGGGCGTGCATGGCTACACCTTC. The encoded protein is CASSSTVMGVHGYTF.

The chain couples TRBV4-2 to TRBJ2-5, with unresolved D. The J call is doubtful: the DNA matches TRBJ2-7 better. Germline V gene sequence: CDR1 LGHNA, CDR2 YNFKEQ. The CDR3 length is 15 residues. CDR3 DNA: TGTGCCAGCAGCCAAGAAAAATCGGCTAGCTACGAGCAGTACTTC. Translating it yields CASSQEKSASYEQYF.

This rearrangement joins TRBV30 to TRBJ1-2, with unresolved D. Trimming took 1 base from V and 0 from J, leaving 15 bases between them. This CDR3 is 16 amino acids long. Germline V gene data show CDR1 as GTSNPN and CDR2 as SVGIG (reference sequence). The CDR3 protein is CAWSGRGVGANYGYTF. Written as DNA, the CDR3 is TGTGCCTGGAGTGGGCGGGGTGTAGGCGCTAACTATGGCTACACCTTC.

This clone was observed a handful of times. The V and J genes are TRBV19 and TRBJ1-2; D call uncertain. V dropped 3 bases and J dropped 2 bases, with 4 bases sitting between them. Per germline, CDR1 LNHDA and CDR2 SQIVND (reference sequence). The CDR3 covers 12 residues. The CDR3 protein is CASSMRNYGYTF. The CDR3 DNA reads as TGTGCCAGTAGTATGAGGAACTATGGCTACACCTTC. Looking up the rest from reference TRBV19 and TRBJ1-2 gives the full variable domain: DGGITQSPKYLFRKEGQNVTLSCEQNLNHDAMYWYRQDPGQGLRLIYYSQIVNDFQKGDIAEGYSVSREKKESFPLTVTSAQKNPTAFYLCASSMRNYGYTFGSGTRLTVV.